The source of this T cell receptor beta chain is a study of radiation and T cells in renal cell carcinoma. Remarks on this clone: No antigen is known for it.

Profiling relied on immunoSEQ multiplex PCR, and the TCRdb table lists in-frame clones only, not all of them. Of some 58,000 clones detected, about 80% appear once; the ten largest clones hold about 7%. The study's findings and limits: In blood, top tumor clones expanded by 2 weeks, shrinking by 4.

Germline CDR1 is SEHNR and CDR2 is FQNEAQ (reference sequence). The V gene lost 2 bases and the J gene lost 6 bases, with 20 bases spanning the gap. There are 16 residues in the CDR3. The time point was: blood 2 weeks post-SBRT. The treatment is: 15 Gy SBRT to primary tumor, nephrectomy 4 weeks later. The tumor was a clear cell renal cell carcinoma. Sample: blood, taken from a patient whose treatment included radiotherapy and nephrectomy. This receptor was obtained from a man in his 60s with renal cell carcinoma. This chain connects TRBV7-9 to TRBJ2-7; D possibly corresponds to TRBD1 (6 bases). CDR3 protein: CASSLKPPGQGFEQYF. The CDR3 coding sequence is TGTGCCAGCAGCTTAAAGCCCCCGGGGCAGGGGTTCGAGCAGTACTTC.